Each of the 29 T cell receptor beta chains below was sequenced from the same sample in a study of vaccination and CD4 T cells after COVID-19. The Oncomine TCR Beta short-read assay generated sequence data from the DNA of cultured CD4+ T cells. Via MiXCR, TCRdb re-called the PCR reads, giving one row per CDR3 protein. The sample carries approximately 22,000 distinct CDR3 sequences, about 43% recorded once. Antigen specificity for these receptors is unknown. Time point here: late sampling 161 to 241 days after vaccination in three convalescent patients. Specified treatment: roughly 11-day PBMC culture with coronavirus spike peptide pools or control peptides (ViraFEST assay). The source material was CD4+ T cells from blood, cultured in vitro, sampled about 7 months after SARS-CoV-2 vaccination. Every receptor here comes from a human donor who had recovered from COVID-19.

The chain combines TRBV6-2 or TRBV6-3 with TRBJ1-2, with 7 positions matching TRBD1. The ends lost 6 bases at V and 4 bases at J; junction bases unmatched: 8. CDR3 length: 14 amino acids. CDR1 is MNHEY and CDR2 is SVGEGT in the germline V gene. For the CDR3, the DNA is TGTGCCAGCAGGAAAACAGGGGAGGGCTATGGCTACACCTTC. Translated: CASRKTGEGYGYTF.

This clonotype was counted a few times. CDR3 sequence: CASSMAAGGTYGYTF. In DNA, the CDR3 is TGTGCCAGTAGTATGGCCGCTGGAGGTACCTATGGCTACACCTTC. The V call is TRBV19, the J call TRBJ1-2; D ambiguous. This CDR3 region has 15 residues. Looked up from germline, CDR1 is LNHDA and CDR2 is SQIVND (reference sequence). Trimming left V 3 bases short and J 4 bases short, with 15 bases between.

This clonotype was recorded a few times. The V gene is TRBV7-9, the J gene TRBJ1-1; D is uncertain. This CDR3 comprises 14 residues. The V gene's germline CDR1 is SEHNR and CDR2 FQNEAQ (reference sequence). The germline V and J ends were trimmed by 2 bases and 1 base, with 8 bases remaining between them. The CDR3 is CASSLNYGNTEAFF. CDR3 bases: TGTGCCAGCAGCTTAAATTACGGGAACACTGAAGCTTTCTTT.

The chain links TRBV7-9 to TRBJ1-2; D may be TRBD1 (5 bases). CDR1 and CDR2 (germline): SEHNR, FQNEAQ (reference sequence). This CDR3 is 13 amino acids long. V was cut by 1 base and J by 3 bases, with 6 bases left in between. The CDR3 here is CASSLGQYYGYTF. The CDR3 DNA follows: TGTGCCAGCAGCTTAGGACAGTACTATGGCTACACCTTC.

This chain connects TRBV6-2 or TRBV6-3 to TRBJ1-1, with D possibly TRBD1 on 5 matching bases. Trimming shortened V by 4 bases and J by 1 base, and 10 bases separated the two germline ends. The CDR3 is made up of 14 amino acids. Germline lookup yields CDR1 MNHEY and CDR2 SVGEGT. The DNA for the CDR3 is TGTGCCAGCAGTTCGGGGGACTGGAACACTGAAGCTTTCTTT. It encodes CASSSGDWNTEAFF.

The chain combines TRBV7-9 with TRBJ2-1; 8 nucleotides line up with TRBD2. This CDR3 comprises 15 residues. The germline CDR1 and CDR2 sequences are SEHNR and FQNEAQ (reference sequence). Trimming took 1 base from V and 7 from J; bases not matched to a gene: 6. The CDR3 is CASSLDGLAENEQFF. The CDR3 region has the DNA TGTGCCAGCAGCTTAGACGGACTAGCCGAGAATGAGCAGTTCTTC.

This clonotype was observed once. In DNA, the CDR3 is TGTGCCAGCAGCTCGAGATCAGGGAATCAGCCCCAGCATTTT. This encodes CASSSRSGNQPQHF. The chain carries TRBV7-2 and TRBJ1-5; D perhaps matches TRBD1 (5 bases). CDR1 is SGHTA and CDR2 is FQGNSA in the germline V gene. The CDR3 consists of 14 residues. The V end was cut by 4 bases, the J end by 4 bases, with 11 bases between.

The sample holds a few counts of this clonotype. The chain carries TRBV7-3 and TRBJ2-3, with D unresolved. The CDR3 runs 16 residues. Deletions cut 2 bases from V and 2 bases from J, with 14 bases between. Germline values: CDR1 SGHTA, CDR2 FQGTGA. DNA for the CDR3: TGTGCCAGCAGCTTAGGGTCGGGCGCTAACACAGATACGCAGTATTTT. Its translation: CASSLGSGANTDTQYF.

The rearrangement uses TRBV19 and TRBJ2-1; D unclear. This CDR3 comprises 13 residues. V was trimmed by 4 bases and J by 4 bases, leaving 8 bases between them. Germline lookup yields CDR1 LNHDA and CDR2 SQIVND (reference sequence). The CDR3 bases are TGTGCCAGTAGTAGGGCAATATACAATGAGCAGTTCTTC. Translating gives CASSRAIYNEQFF.

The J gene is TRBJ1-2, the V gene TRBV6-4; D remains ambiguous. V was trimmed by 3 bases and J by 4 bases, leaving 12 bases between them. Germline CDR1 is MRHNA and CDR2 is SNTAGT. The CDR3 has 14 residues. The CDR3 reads CASSESPGGYGYTF. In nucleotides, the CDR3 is TGTGCCAGCAGTGAGTCTCCGGGTGGCTATGGCTACACCTTC.

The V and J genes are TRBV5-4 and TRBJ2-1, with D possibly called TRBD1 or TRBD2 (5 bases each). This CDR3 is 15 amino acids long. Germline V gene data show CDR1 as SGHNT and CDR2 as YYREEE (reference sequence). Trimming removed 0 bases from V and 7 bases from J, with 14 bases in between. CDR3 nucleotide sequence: TGTGCCAGCAGCTTGGCCGGGACCATACGGAATGAGCAGTTCTTC. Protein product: CASSLAGTIRNEQFF.

CDR3 in amino acids: CATSREQEGAASGANVLTF. CDR3 nucleotides: TGTGCCACCAGCAGAGAGCAGGAGGGGGCTGCTTCTGGGGCCAACGTCCTGACTTTC. This rearrangement joins TRBV15 to TRBJ2-6; tentative D call: TRBD1 (7 bases). This CDR3 is 19 amino acids long. Trimming cost V 0 bases and J 1 base, with 16 bases left between them. Germline assignment: CDR1 LNHNV and CDR2 YYDKDF (reference sequence).

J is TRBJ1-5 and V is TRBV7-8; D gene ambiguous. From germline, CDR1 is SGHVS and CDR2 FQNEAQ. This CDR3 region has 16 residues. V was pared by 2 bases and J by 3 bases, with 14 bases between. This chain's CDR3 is CASSLTSPTNNQPQHF. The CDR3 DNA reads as TGTGCCAGCAGCTTAACGAGCCCGACAAACAATCAGCCCCAGCATTTT.

The CDR3 loop reads CASTPSTGLAGAYEQYF. The CDR3 DNA reads TGTGCCAGCACTCCCTCGACTGGACTAGCGGGAGCCTACGAGCAGTACTTC. The V gene is TRBV6-1, the J gene TRBJ2-7, with 13 positions matching TRBD2. V dropped 7 bases and J dropped 2; count of bases not matched to a gene: 11. Germline CDR1 reads MNHNS; CDR2 reads SASEGT. The CDR3 sequence is 17 residues long.

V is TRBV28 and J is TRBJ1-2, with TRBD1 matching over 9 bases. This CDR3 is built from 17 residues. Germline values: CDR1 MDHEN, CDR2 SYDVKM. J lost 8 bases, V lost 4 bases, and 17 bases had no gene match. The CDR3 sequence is CASSSPTTGTGLKGYTF. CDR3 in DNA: TGTGCCAGCAGTTCACCTACAACCGGGACAGGGTTGAAGGGCTACACCTTC.

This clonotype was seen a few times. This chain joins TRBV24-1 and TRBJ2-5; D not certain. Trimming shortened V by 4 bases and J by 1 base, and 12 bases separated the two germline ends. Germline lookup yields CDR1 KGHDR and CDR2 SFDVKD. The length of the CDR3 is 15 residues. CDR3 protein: CATSDQLPGQETQYF. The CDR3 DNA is TGTGCCACCAGTGACCAGCTTCCCGGCCAAGAGACCCAGTACTTC.

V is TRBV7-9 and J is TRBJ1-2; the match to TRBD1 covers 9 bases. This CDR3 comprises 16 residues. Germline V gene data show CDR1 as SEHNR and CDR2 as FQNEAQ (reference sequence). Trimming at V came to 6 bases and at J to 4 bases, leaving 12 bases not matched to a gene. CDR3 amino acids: CASSIHSGQGSYGYTF. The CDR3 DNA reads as TGTGCCAGCAGTATCCATTCGGGACAGGGATCCTATGGCTACACCTTC. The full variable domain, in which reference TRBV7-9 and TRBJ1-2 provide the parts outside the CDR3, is DTGVSQNPRHKITKRGQNVTFRCDPISEHNRLYWYRQTLGQGPEFLTYFQNEAQLEKSRLLSDRFSAERPKGSFSTLEIQRTEQGDSAMYLCASSIHSGQGSYGYTFGSGTRLTVV.

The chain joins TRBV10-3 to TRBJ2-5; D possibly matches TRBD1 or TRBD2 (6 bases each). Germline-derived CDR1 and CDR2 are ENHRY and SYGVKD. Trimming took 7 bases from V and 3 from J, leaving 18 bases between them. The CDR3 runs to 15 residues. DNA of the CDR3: TGTGCCATCAAATCAGGGGACTTGGAAAAAGAGACCCAGTACTTC. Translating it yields CAIKSGDLEKETQYF.

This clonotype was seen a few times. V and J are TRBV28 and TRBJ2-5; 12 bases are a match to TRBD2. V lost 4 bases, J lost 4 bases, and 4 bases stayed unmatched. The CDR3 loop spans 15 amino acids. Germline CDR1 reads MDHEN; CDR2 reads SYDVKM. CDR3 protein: CASSSPSGRVETQYF. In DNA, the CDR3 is TGTGCCAGCAGTTCCCCTAGCGGGAGGGTAGAGACCCAGTACTTC.

As DNA, the CDR3 is TGTGCCAGCTCACCCCAGACAGGGAGGAACGAGCAGTTCTTC. Protein: CASSPQTGRNEQFF. The chain links TRBV18 to TRBJ2-1; TRBD1 might be the D (7 bases). V lost 3 bases and J lost 10, with 16 bases in between. The germline V gene has CDR1 KGHSH and CDR2 LQKENI. The CDR3 is 14 residues long.

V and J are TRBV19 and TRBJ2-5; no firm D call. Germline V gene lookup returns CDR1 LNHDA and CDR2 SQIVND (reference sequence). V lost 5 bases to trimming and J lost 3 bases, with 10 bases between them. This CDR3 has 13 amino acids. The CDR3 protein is CASSRSGKETQYF. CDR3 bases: TGTGCCAGTAGTCGGTCAGGAAAAGAGACCCAGTACTTC.

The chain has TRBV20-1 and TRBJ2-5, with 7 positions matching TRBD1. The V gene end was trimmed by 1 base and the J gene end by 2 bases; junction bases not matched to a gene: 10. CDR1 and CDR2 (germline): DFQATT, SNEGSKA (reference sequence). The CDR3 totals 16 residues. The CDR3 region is CSARAFGRGLQETQYF. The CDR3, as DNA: TGCAGTGCTAGAGCCTTCGGCAGGGGGTTACAAGAGACCCAGTACTTC.

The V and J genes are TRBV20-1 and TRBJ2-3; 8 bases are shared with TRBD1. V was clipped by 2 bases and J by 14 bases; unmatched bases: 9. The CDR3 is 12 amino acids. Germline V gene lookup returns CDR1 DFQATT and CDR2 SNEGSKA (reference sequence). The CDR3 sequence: CSARYPGQGRYF. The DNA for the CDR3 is TGCAGTGCTAGATACCCCGGACAGGGCAGGTATTTT.

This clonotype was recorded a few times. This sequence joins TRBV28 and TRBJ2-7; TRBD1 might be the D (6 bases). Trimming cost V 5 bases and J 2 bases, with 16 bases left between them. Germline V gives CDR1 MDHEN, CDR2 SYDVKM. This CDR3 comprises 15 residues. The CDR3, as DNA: TGTGCCAGCAGTCTAATGACAGGAAGGACCTACGAGCAGTACTTC. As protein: CASSLMTGRTYEQYF.

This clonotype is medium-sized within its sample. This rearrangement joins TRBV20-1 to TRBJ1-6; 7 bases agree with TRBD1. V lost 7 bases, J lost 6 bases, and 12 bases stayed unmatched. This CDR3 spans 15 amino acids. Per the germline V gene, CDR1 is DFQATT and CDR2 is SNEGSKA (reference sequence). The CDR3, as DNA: TGCAGTGGCAAAGAGGGGACAGCTTTTAATTCACCCCTCCACTTT. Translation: CSGKEGTAFNSPLHF.

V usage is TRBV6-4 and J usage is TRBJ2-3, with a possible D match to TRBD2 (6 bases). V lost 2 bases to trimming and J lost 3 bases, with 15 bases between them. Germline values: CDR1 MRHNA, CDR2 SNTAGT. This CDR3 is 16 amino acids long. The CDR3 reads CASSDRSGARTDTQYF. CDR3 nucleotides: TGTGCCAGCAGTGACCGCTCGGGAGCACGAACAGATACGCAGTATTTT.

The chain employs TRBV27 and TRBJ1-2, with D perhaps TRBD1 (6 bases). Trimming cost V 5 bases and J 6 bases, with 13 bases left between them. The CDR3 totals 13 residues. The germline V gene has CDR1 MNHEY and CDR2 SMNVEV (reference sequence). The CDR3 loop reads CASSKQGSDGYTF. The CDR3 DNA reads TGTGCCAGCAGTAAACAGGGATCGGATGGCTACACCTTC.

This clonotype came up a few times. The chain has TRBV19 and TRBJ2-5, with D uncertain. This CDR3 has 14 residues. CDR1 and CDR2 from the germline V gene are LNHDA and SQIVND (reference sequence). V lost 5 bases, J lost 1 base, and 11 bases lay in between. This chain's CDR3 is CASSRSLVQETQYF. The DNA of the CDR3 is TGTGCCAGTAGTCGGTCCCTCGTCCAAGAGACCCAGTACTTC.

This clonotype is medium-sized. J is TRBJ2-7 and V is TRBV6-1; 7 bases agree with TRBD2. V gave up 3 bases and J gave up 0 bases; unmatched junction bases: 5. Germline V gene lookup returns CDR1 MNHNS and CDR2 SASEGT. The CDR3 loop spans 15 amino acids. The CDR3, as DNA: TGTGCCAGCAGTGAGATGGCGGGAGACTCCTACGAGCAGTACTTC. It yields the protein CASSEMAGDSYEQYF.